The 8 T cell receptor beta chains below all came from one sample that was sequenced in a study of CD8+ T cells in alopecia areata. cDNA serving as the sequencing template came from extracted, reverse transcribed RNA. The data were produced by immunoSEQ multiplex PCR, yet TCRdb's version contains in-frame clones alone and is incomplete. The data hold around 97,000 clones, with approximately 90% observed a single time. The sample's treatment: oral pan-JAK inhibitor, 5-10 mg twice daily. The sample consisted of CD8+ T cells sorted from blood, taken between weeks 30 and 35, from a patient treated with tofacitinib. These receptors were taken from a human donor with alopecia areata.

This chain links TRBV4-2 with TRBJ2-7, with D unclear. The CDR3 totals 12 residues. Trimming removed 1 base at V and 3 bases at J, with 4 bases between. The germline V gene has CDR1 LGHNA and CDR2 YNFKEQ. CDR3 residues: CASSQGNYEQYF. The DNA for the CDR3 is TGTGCCAGCAGCCAAGGAAACTACGAGCAGTACTTC.

This clone was seen once. CDR3 in amino acids: CASSISDRGISYEQYF. As DNA, the CDR3 is TGTGCCAGTAGTATATCGGACAGAGGGATCTCCTACGAGCAGTACTTC. J is TRBJ2-7 and V is TRBV19; a possible D gene is TRBD1 (6 bases). Germline values: CDR1 LNHDA, CDR2 SQIVND (reference sequence). Trimming left V 2 bases short and J 0 bases short, with 14 bases between. CDR3 length: 16 residues.

V and J are TRBV10-3 and TRBJ2-3, with 8 bases aligning to TRBD2. This CDR3 has 16 residues. CDR1 is ENHRY and CDR2 is SYGVKD in the germline V gene. V gave up 6 bases and J gave up 0 bases; unmatched junction bases: 8. The CDR3 coding sequence is TGTGCCATCAGCGACCCTCCTAGCGGGAGCACAGATACGCAGTATTTT. Protein product: CAISDPPSGSTDTQYF.

This clone appeared a few times. The chain uses TRBV7-8 and TRBJ2-7; D perhaps matches TRBD2 (6 bases). The V gene lost 4 bases and the J gene lost 6 bases, with 16 bases spanning the gap. The CDR3 contains 14 residues. Per the germline V gene, CDR1 is SGHVS and CDR2 is FQNEAQ. The CDR3 is CASSYSGTYGEQYF. The CDR3 DNA reads TGTGCCAGCAGCTATAGCGGAACGTATGGCGAGCAGTACTTC.

This clone was recorded once. The V and J genes are TRBV27 and TRBJ2-3; D not resolved. Germline V CDR1 and CDR2: MNHEY, SMNVEV (reference sequence). V was pared by 5 bases and J by 0 bases, with 3 bases between. This CDR3 region has 12 residues. The CDR3 coding sequence is TGTGCCAGCAGTAAAAGCACAGATACGCAGTATTTT. Its translation: CASSKSTDTQYF.

The V and J genes are TRBV11-2 and TRBJ2-6; D is perhaps TRBD2 (5 bases). The CDR3 spans 18 residues. Trimming removed 0 bases from V and 1 base from J, with 13 bases in between. From germline, CDR1 is SGHAT and CDR2 FQNNGV. The CDR3 sequence is CASSLDGWRTSGANVLTF. In DNA, the CDR3 is TGTGCCAGCAGCTTAGATGGGTGGAGGACTTCTGGGGCCAACGTCCTGACTTTC. Full variable domain (missing parts from reference TRBV11-2 and TRBJ2-6): EAGVAQSPRYKIIEKRQSVAFWCNPISGHATLYWYQQILGQGPKLLIQFQNNGVVDDSQLPKDRFSAERLKGVDSTLKIQPAKLEDSAVYLCASSLDGWRTSGANVLTFGAGSRLTVL.

This clone is a singleton in its sample. The genes are TRBV27 and TRBJ1-1; TRBD1 matches at 7 bases. CDR3 size: 14 residues. Germline V gene sequence: CDR1 MNHEY, CDR2 SMNVEV (reference sequence). J gave up 4 bases and V 2 bases, and 4 bases lay outside the gene matches. The CDR3 coding sequence is TGTGCCAGCAGTTTACAGGGGGGAGGCACTGAAGCTTTCTTT. Translation gives CASSLQGGGTEAFF.

The chain uses TRBV30 and TRBJ2-7; D is perhaps TRBD1 or TRBD2 (5 bases each). Trimming took 1 base from V and 0 from J, leaving 10 bases between them. The germline CDR1 and CDR2 sequences are GTSNPN and SVGIG (reference sequence). The CDR3 covers 14 residues. The CDR3 DNA reads TGTGCCTGGAGTGCCCCGGGGCACTCCTACGAGCAGTACTTC. The encoded protein is CAWSAPGHSYEQYF.